Below, one TCR beta chain is given with its context. Sequenced by immunoSEQ multiplex PCR; TCRdb stores in-frame clones only, minus some. The sample includes approximately 100,000 clones, around nine tenths of them seen just once. Germline V gives CDR1 MGHRA, CDR2 YSYEKL. Trimming shortened V by 1 base and J by 2 bases, and 9 bases separated the two germline ends. The CDR3 is made up of 14 amino acids. The source of the sample is a study of OX40 agonist ivuxolimab in advanced cancers. The source was CD4+ or CD8+ T cells sorted from blood, collected in a trial of the OX40 agonist ivuxolimab. The receptor comes from an adult with an advanced solid tumor such as melanoma, head and neck, liver or kidney cancer. The genes are TRBV4-1 and TRBJ2-7; no clear D. In DNA, the CDR3 is TGCGCCAGCAGCCAAGGTGGTGGTACCTACGAGCAGTACTTC. Its translation is CASSQGGGTYEQYF.